This T cell receptor beta chain is from a study of human T cells and chemical hapten exposure. This clonotype was observed many times. The antigen is undetermined. Overall study results and limits: Versus controls, expanded TCRs had significantly more large CDR3 similarity clusters. Alopecia was present in the donors, so their immune response may differ from healthy people's.

Germline V lookup: CDR1 MNHEY, CDR2 SMNVEV (reference sequence). V lost 5 bases to trimming and J lost 4 bases, with 11 bases between them. This CDR3 contains 13 residues. Time point specified: patch test 2, 6 weeks after DPC sensitization. Treatment given: therapeutic diphenylcyclopropenone sensitization with weekly scalp DPC. Unfractionated whole blood yielded total RNA. Separate cDNA molecules received unique molecular identifiers, which the library attached to them. TCRdb fed the RACE reads into MiXCR, producing one record per CDR3 protein. Among around 360,000 distinct CDR3 sequences listed, roughly 6% were seen once.

The genes are TRBV27 and TRBJ1-2, with D perhaps TRBD1 (5 bases). The receptor was isolated from a woman between 18 and 30 years old with alopecia areata. Some clones in this sample may be carry-over from other donors' samples. Material: whole blood, obtained in connection with sensitization to the hapten diphenylcyclopropenone (DPC). CDR3 in DNA: TGTGCCAGCAGTCCCGGACATGGCTATGGCTACACCTTC. This translates into CASSPGHGYGYTF.